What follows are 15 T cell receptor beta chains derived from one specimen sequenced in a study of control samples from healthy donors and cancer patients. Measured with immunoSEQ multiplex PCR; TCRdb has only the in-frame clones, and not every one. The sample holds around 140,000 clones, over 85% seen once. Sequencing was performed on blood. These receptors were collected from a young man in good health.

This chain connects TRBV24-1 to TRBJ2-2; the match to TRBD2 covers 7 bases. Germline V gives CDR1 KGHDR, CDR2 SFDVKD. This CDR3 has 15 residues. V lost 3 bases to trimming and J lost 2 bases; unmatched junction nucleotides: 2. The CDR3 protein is CATSDSGINTGELFF. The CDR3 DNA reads TGTGCCACCAGTGATAGCGGGATAAACACCGGGGAGCTGTTTTTT.

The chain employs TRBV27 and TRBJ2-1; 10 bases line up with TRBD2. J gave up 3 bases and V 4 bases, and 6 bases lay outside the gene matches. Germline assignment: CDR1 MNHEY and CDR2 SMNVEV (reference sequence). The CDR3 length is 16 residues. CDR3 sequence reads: CASSSSSSGSYNEQFF. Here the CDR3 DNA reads TGTGCCAGCAGTTCCTCTTCTAGCGGGAGCTACAATGAGCAGTTCTTC.

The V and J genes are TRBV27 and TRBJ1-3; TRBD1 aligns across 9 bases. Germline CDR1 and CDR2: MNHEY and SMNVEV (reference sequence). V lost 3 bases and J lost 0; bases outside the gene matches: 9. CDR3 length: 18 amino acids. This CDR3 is CASSLTGTGSYSGNTIYF. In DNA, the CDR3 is TGTGCCAGCAGTTTGACCGGGACAGGGAGTTACTCTGGAAACACCATATATTTT.

The CDR3 here is CASSLGLAGRDTDTQYF. The DNA of the CDR3 is TGTGCCAGCAGCTTAGGCCTAGCGGGGAGAGACACAGATACGCAGTATTTT. The chain uses TRBV11-3 and TRBJ2-3; 9 bases align to TRBD2. The V segment lost 1 base and the J segment 2 bases; nucleotides outside the gene matches: 7. Germline-derived CDR1 and CDR2 are SGHNT and YENEEA. CDR3 size: 17 residues.

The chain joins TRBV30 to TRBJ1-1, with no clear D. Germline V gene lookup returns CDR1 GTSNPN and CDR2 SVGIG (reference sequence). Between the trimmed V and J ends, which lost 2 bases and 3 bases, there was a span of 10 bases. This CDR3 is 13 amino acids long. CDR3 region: CAWSLHGDTEAFF. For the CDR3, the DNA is TGTGCCTGGAGTCTCCACGGGGACACTGAAGCTTTCTTT.

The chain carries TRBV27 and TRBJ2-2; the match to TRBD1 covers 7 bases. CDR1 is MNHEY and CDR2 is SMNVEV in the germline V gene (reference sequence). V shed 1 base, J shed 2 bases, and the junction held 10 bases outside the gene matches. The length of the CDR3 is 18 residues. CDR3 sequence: CASSLYRNRQGNTGELFF. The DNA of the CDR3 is TGTGCCAGCAGTTTATATCGGAATCGACAGGGTAACACCGGGGAGCTGTTTTTT.

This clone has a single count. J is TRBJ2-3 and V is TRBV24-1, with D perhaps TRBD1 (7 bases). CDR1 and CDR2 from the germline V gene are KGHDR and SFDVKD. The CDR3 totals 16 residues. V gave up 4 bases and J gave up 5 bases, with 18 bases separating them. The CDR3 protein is CATSEFRLGGGDTQYF. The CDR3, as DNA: TGTGCCACCAGTGAGTTTAGACTAGGGGGCGGAGATACGCAGTATTTT.

The CDR3 bases are TGCAGCGTTGTTTACCAACCTAGCGGGAGGGATGAGCAGTTCTTC. Translated, it gives CSVVYQPSGRDEQFF. This rearrangement joins TRBV29-1 to TRBJ2-1; 12 bases map to TRBD2. CDR1 and CDR2 (germline): SQVTM, ANQGSEA. Trimming cost V 4 bases and J 8 bases; bases outside gene matches: 9. CDR3 length: 15 amino acids.

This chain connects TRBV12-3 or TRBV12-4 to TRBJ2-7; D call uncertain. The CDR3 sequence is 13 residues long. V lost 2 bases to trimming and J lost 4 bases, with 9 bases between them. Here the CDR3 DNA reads TGTGCCAGCAGTTTAACATCTTTTTACGAGCAGTACTTC. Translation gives CASSLTSFYEQYF.

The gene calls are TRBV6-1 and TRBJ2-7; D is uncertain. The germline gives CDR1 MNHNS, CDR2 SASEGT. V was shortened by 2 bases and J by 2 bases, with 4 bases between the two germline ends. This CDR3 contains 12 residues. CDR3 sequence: CASSETPYEQYF. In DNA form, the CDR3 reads TGTGCCAGCAGTGAAACCCCCTACGAGCAGTACTTC.

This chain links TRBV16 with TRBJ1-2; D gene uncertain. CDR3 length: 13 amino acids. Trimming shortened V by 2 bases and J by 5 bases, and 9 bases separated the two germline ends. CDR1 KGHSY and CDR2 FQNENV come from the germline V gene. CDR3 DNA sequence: TGTGCCAGCAGCCAAGCCGGGGAGTATGGCTACACCTTC. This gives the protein CASSQAGEYGYTF.

CDR3 DNA: TGTGCCAGCAGCTTAGGGGTCGGGCGTGAAGCTTTCTTT. The encoded protein is CASSLGVGREAFF. J is TRBJ1-1 and V is TRBV7-2; unclear D gene. The CDR3 is 13 residues long. Germline CDR1 and CDR2: SGHTA and FQGNSA. V was shortened by 1 base and J by 7 bases, with 10 bases between the two germline ends.

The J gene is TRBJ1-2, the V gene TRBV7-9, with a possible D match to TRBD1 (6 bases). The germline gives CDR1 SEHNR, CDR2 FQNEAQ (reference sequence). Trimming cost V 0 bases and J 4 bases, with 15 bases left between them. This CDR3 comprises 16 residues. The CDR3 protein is CASSLASGWTVYGYTF. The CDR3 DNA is TGTGCCAGCAGCTTAGCTTCAGGGTGGACAGTCTATGGCTACACCTTC. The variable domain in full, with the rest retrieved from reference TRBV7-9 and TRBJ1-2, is DTGVSQNPRHKITKRGQNVTFRCDPISEHNRLYWYRQTLGQGPEFLTYFQNEAQLEKSRLLSDRFSAERPKGSFSTLEIQRTEQGDSAMYLCASSLASGWTVYGYTFGSGTRLTVV.

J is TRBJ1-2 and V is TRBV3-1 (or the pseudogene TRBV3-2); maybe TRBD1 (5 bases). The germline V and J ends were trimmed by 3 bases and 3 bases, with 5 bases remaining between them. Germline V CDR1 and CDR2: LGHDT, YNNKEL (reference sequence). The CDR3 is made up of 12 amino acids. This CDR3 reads CASSQTDYGYTF. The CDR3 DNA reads TGTGCCAGCAGCCAGACAGACTATGGCTACACCTTC.

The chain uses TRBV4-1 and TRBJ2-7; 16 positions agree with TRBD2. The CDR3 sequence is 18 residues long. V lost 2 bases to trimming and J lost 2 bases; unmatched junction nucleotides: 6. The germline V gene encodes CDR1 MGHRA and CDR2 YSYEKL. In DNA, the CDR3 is TGCGCCAGCAGCCAACACGGGACTAGCGGGAGGGCCACCTACGAGCAGTACTTC. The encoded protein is CASSQHGTSGRATYEQYF.